The clone carrying this T cell receptor (beta chain) was recorded a few times. Germline V lookup: CDR1 MNHEY, CDR2 SVGEGT. Trimming removed 2 bases from V and 6 bases from J; junction bases left unmatched: 6. This CDR3 has 15 residues. MiXCR, applied by TCRdb to the RT-PCR reads, yields one record per CDR3 protein. The repertoire has about 400,000 distinct CDR3 sequences, roughly 17% of them found once; the top ten carry 6.5% to 7.5%. The data were taken from a study of patients and donors after allogeneic stem cell transplantation. This chain links TRBV6-2 or TRBV6-3 with TRBJ2-1, with 8 nucleotides matching TRBD2. The sequence was collected from a human donor who was either an allogeneic HSCT recipient or a stem cell or donor lymphocyte infusion donor (not recorded which). It is not recorded whose cells these are; they may come from a transplant donor. The sample comprised blood, either unsorted or a sorted T cell fraction (not recorded which). CDR3 sequence: CASSYGLAGLNEQFF. The CDR3 region has the DNA TGTGCCAGCAGTTACGGGTTAGCGGGGCTCAATGAGCAGTTCTTC.